This paragraph covers one TCR beta chain sequence. Its antigen is currently unknown. In germline, CDR1 is SGHAT, CDR2 FQNNGV. The CDR3 loop spans 16 amino acids. V lost 3 bases, J lost 2 bases, and 4 bases stayed unmatched. The data derive from a study of cytomegalovirus exposure and HLA in healthy donors. Study-wide points: In a later analysis, compared with equally common non-associated chains, HLA-associated beta chains were more expanded. In an earlier analysis, in some 500 donors, most V segments appeared productive either ~87% or ~30% of the time.

The PCR was carried out with 60 Vbeta primers and 13 Jbeta primers. Using immunoSEQ multiplex PCR, the repertoire was profiled, and TCRdb retains in-frame clones only, with some absent. The sample lists roughly 140,000 clones, about 79% occurring once. The chain joins TRBV11-2 to TRBJ2-7; 13 bases map to TRBD2. This receptor was identified in a male donor in good health and CMV-seronegative. Sequenced material: PBMCs. In nucleotides, the CDR3 is TGTGCCAGCAGCTTCCCGGGACTAGCGGGGACCTACGAGCAGTACTTC. It specifies CASSFPGLAGTYEQYF. Using reference TRBV11-2 and TRBJ2-7 for the parts outside the CDR3, the full variable domain is EAGVAQSPRYKIIEKRQSVAFWCNPISGHATLYWYQQILGQGPKLLIQFQNNGVVDDSQLPKDRFSAERLKGVDSTLKIQPAKLEDSAVYLCASSFPGLAGTYEQYFGPGTRLTVT.